A single sample gave rise to the 30 T cell receptor beta chains below, sequenced in a study of T-cell memory formation after mild COVID-19. TCRdb passed the 5' RACE reads through MiXCR, listing each CDR3 protein once. The data contain about 270,000 distinct CDR3 sequences, 15% to 20% of them singletons. The sequencing input was PBMCs or a T cell subset sorted from them (not recorded which). The receptor source for this set is a man younger than 35 who had mild COVID-19 (a few samples of this study predate the infection). Cell type and time point are not known.

The rearrangement uses TRBV5-1 and TRBJ1-5, with 9 bases identical to TRBD1. CDR3 length: 14 amino acids. The ends lost 6 bases at V and 2 bases at J; junction bases unmatched: 3. Germline V gives CDR1 SGHRS, CDR2 YFSETQ. The CDR3 here is CASTDRGRNQPQHF. The CDR3 DNA reads as TGCGCCAGCACGGACAGGGGACGCAATCAGCCCCAGCATTTT.

V is TRBV19 and J is TRBJ1-2; 9 bases map to TRBD1. This CDR3 is 15 amino acids long. V trimming: 6 bases; J trimming: 4 bases; junction bases outside the gene matches: 9. Germline CDR1 and CDR2: LNHDA and SQIVND (reference sequence). The CDR3 nucleotides read TGTGCCAGTAGCCCAGGACAGGGGAAACCCTATGGCTACACCTTC. Amino acid sequence: CASSPGQGKPYGYTF.

This clonotype was detected a few times. The gene calls are TRBV7-6 and TRBJ2-1, with 8 positions matching TRBD1. This CDR3 has 14 residues. The germline V gene has CDR1 SGHVS and CDR2 FNYEAQ. With 5 bases clipped from V and 6 bases from J, the junction kept 6 bases outside the gene matches. CDR3: CASSGDRLRNEQFF. The CDR3 nucleotides read TGTGCCAGCAGCGGGGACAGGCTACGCAATGAGCAGTTCTTC. Combining the CDR3 with reference TRBV7-6 and TRBJ2-1 gives the whole variable domain GAGVSQSPRYKVTKRGQDVALRCDPISGHVSLYWYRQALGQGPEFLTYFNYEAQQDKSGLPNDRFSAERPEGSISTLTIQRTEQRDSAMYRCASSGDRLRNEQFFGPGTRLTVL.

This chain joins TRBV11-2 and TRBJ2-1; D uncertain. The CDR3 is 15 residues long. Germline V gene data show CDR1 as SGHAT and CDR2 as FQNNGV. Trimming stripped 4 bases from V and 4 bases from J, with 14 bases between. The CDR3 spells CASSSGPDDYNEQFF. The DNA for the CDR3 is TGTGCCAGCAGCTCGGGCCCAGACGATTACAATGAGCAGTTCTTC.

In its sample, this clonotype was seen a few times. V gene TRBV18 combines with J gene TRBJ2-3, with 8 bases aligning to TRBD1. V shed 6 bases and J 3 bases; nucleotides not matched to a gene: 2. CDR1 KGHSH and CDR2 LQKENI come from the germline V gene. CDR3 length: 13 residues. CDR3 nucleotides: TGTGCCAGCTCGGGACAGGCAACAGATACGCAGTATTTT. Translating it yields CASSGQATDTQYF.

This clonotype was recorded a few times. The V and J genes are TRBV28 and TRBJ1-1; D gene ambiguous. CDR3 length equals 10 residues. Trimming removed 8 bases at V and 7 bases at J, with 8 bases between. Germline assignment: CDR1 MDHEN and CDR2 SYDVKM. The CDR3 spells CASRSREAFF. The CDR3, as DNA: TGTGCCAGCCGTTCCCGTGAAGCTTTCTTT.

This chain links TRBV12-2 with TRBJ1-5; no check of the table's D call, TRBD1, against the DNA was made. TRBV12-2 is reported as a pseudogene. This CDR3 has 14 amino acids. The CDR3 region is CASRLDRKNQPQHF. The CDR3 nucleotides are TGTGCAAGTCGCTTAGACAGGAAGAATCAGCCCCAGCATTTT.

This clonotype turned up a few times. The chain uses TRBV5-1 and TRBJ2-4; weak D call: TRBD2 (6 bases). V lost 4 bases and J lost 7, with 15 bases in between. The CDR3 is 14 residues long. The germline CDR1 and CDR2 sequences are SGHRS and YFSETQ. The CDR3 loop is CASSAGTGGNIQYF. As DNA, the CDR3 is TGCGCCAGCAGCGCCGGGACTGGGGGGAACATTCAGTACTTC.

The genes are TRBV21-1 and TRBJ2-7; TRBD1, the table's D call, lacks a check against the DNA. TRBV21-1 is described as a pseudogene. This CDR3 region has 13 residues. The CDR3 nucleotides read TGTGCCCGACAGCACCCCCGATGCTACGAGCAGTACGTC. Amino acid sequence: CARQHPRCYEQYV.

V and J are TRBV12-3 or TRBV12-4 and TRBJ1-3; D is perhaps TRBD1 (6 bases). Trimming cost V 2 bases and J 7 bases, with 12 bases left between them. CDR3 length: 14 residues. CDR3 sequence reads: CASSLRGGLNTIYF. CDR3 nucleotides: TGTGCCAGCAGTTTAAGAGGGGGACTGAACACCATATATTTT.

The chain is built from TRBV20-1 and TRBJ2-7; the D gene is possibly TRBD1 (6 bases). Per the germline V gene, CDR1 is DFQATT and CDR2 is SNEGSKA (reference sequence). V lost 3 bases and J lost 7, with 16 bases in between. CDR3 length equals 13 residues. Here the CDR3 reads CSASQGLGGEQYV. The CDR3 DNA follows: TGCAGTGCTAGTCAGGGGTTAGGTGGGGAGCAGTACGTC.

The table lists this clonotype with many counts. V usage is TRBV28 and J usage is TRBJ1-3, with D unclear. Germline V gene lookup returns CDR1 MDHEN and CDR2 SYDVKM. The V end was cut by 7 bases, the J end by 0 bases, with 10 bases between. The CDR3 runs to 14 residues. The CDR3 region is CASTRPHSGNTIYF. CDR3 DNA: TGTGCCAGCACCAGACCTCACTCTGGAAACACCATATATTTT.

The genes are TRBV3-1 and TRBJ2-7; D is uncertain. The CDR3 spans 13 residues. Per the germline V gene, CDR1 is LGHDT and CDR2 is YNNKEL (reference sequence). Trimming took 2 bases from V and 6 from J, leaving 11 bases between them. CDR3 loop: CASSQLKGGEQYF. CDR3 bases: TGTGCCAGCAGCCAATTGAAAGGTGGCGAGCAGTACTTC.

This clonotype turned up a few times. The chain carries TRBV27 and TRBJ2-7, with TRBD1 matching 9 bases. V trimming: 4 bases; J trimming: 4 bases; junction bases outside the gene matches: 5. The CDR3 sequence is 14 residues long. Germline lookup yields CDR1 MNHEY and CDR2 SMNVEV (reference sequence). The CDR3 nucleotides read TGTGCCAGCAGTTCCTCCGGGACAGGGTACGAGCAGTACTTC. Its translation: CASSSSGTGYEQYF.

V is TRBV4-1 and J is TRBJ2-4; a possible D gene is TRBD1 (5 bases). The CDR3 runs 16 residues. V dropped 3 bases and J dropped 2 bases, with 14 bases sitting between them. Per germline, CDR1 MGHRA and CDR2 YSYEKL. The DNA for the CDR3 is TGCGCCAGCAGCCAGAGGACAATGAGAACCAAAAACATTCAGTACTTC. Its translation: CASSQRTMRTKNIQYF.

This chain joins TRBV20-1 and TRBJ2-3; the match to TRBD2 covers 12 bases. The CDR3 contains 15 residues. Germline assignment: CDR1 DFQATT and CDR2 SNEGSKA (reference sequence). J lost 5 bases, V lost 3 bases, and 6 bases had no gene match. The CDR3 region is CSASLASGGGDTQYF. CDR3 DNA sequence: TGCAGTGCTAGTTTGGCTAGCGGGGGGGGAGATACGCAGTATTTT.

J is TRBJ1-5 and V is TRBV15; no clear D gene. Germline CDR1 and CDR2: LNHNV and YYDKDF (reference sequence). This CDR3 spans 15 amino acids. V shed 1 base and J shed 0 bases, with 7 bases lying between them. The CDR3 protein is CATSRVPGSNQPQHF. Here the CDR3 DNA reads TGTGCCACCAGCAGAGTTCCGGGTAGCAATCAGCCCCAGCATTTT. Full variable domain (missing parts from reference TRBV15 and TRBJ1-5): DAMVIQNPRYQVTQFGKPVTLSCSQTLNHNVMYWYQQKSSQAPKLLFHYYDKDFNNEADTPDNFQSRRPNTSFCFLDIRSPGLGDTAMYLCATSRVPGSNQPQHFGDGTRLSIL.

This clonotype showed up just a few times. This sequence joins TRBV6-5 and TRBJ1-2; no reliable D call. Germline loops: CDR1 MNHEY, CDR2 SVGAGI. This CDR3 region has 14 residues. Trimming cost V 2 bases and J 3 bases, with 10 bases left between them. CDR3 sequence reads: CASSYGGSDYGYTF. CDR3 nucleotides: TGTGCCAGCAGTTACGGTGGAAGCGACTATGGCTACACCTTC.

The sample holds a few counts of this clonotype. The chain joins TRBV4-3 to TRBJ1-6; the match to TRBD1 covers 7 bases. Germline CDR1 is LGHNA and CDR2 is YSLEER. This CDR3 has 16 amino acids. The V segment lost 0 bases and the J segment 8 bases; nucleotides outside the gene matches: 7. The CDR3 sequence is CASSQEWRQGYSPLHF. In nucleotides, the CDR3 is TGCGCCAGCAGCCAAGAATGGAGACAGGGATATTCACCCCTCCACTTT.

This clonotype has only a few counts. The V call is TRBV20-1, the J call TRBJ2-7, with 8 nucleotides matching TRBD1. Germline assignment: CDR1 DFQATT and CDR2 SNEGSKA (reference sequence). CDR3 length: 14 amino acids. The junction had 10 bases not matched to a gene; V was cut back by 6 bases and J by 3 bases. This CDR3 is CSAKPGGSGYEQYV. CDR3 sequence (DNA): TGCAGTGCAAAACCAGGGGGCTCTGGCTACGAGCAGTACGTC.

The table lists this clonotype with a few counts. This chain links TRBV7-9 with TRBJ2-3, with D possibly TRBD2 on 5 matching bases. The CDR3 is 13 amino acids. V lost 7 bases, J lost 11 bases, and 19 bases lay in between. Germline CDR1 and CDR2: SEHNR and FQNEAQ (reference sequence). The chain's CDR3 is CASTRRIEGGQYF. The CDR3, as DNA: TGTGCCAGCACCCGGCGGATCGAGGGTGGGCAGTATTTT.

Only a few counts were recorded for this clonotype. The CDR3 protein is CSAQRGPDNEQFF. DNA of the CDR3: TGCAGCGCCCAGCGGGGGCCCGACAATGAGCAGTTCTTC. The chain couples TRBV29-1 to TRBJ2-1; the match to TRBD2 covers 8 bases. The CDR3 is 13 amino acids. V trimming: 7 bases; J trimming: 5 bases; junction bases outside the gene matches: 7. Germline loops: CDR1 SQVTM, CDR2 ANQGSEA.

The chain joins TRBV27 to TRBJ2-7; the D gene is possibly TRBD1 (6 bases). This CDR3 contains 13 residues. Trimming took off 6 bases at V and 2 bases at J, with 11 bases between the two ends. Germline V gives CDR1 MNHEY, CDR2 SMNVEV (reference sequence). CDR3 nucleotides: TGTGCCAGCAGCCGGGGACAAACCTACGAGCAGTACGTC. Its protein is CASSRGQTYEQYV.

About this clonotype: The junction and the germline gene differ at one end; a read error may be behind it. The CDR3 region is CASSLGLAGERGETQYF. CDR3 DNA: TGTGCTAGTAGTTTGGGACTCGCGGGGGAGCGGGGAGAGACCCAGTACTTC. This sequence joins TRBV12-5 and TRBJ2-5; 7 bases line up with TRBD2. From germline, CDR1 is LGHNT and CDR2 FRNRAP. The CDR3 extends over 17 amino acids.

This chain uses TRBV20-1 with TRBJ1-5; possible D gene TRBD1, 6 bases. This CDR3 contains 15 residues. V was cut by 2 bases and J by 3 bases, with 14 bases left in between. Per the germline V gene, CDR1 is DFQATT and CDR2 is SNEGSKA (reference sequence). Written as DNA, the CDR3 is TGCAGTGCTAGAAGGGCGGCAGGGGACAATCAGCCCCAGCATTTT. Amino acid sequence: CSARRAAGDNQPQHF.

This rearrangement joins TRBV4-1 to TRBJ1-5, with 11 bases matching TRBD1. Trimming took 3 bases from V and 6 from J; bases not matched to a gene: 4. The CDR3 has 15 residues. Per germline, CDR1 MGHRA and CDR2 YSYEKL. CDR3 protein: CASSQTGTGGQPQHF. The CDR3 nucleotides read TGCGCCAGCAGCCAGACCGGGACAGGGGGTCAGCCCCAGCATTTT.

Points on this clonotype: A much larger clonotype is one base distant, so this may be a read error. This chain connects TRBV27 to TRBJ2-1; TRBD2 aligns across 9 bases. Trimming removed 6 bases from V and 0 bases from J; junction bases left unmatched: 0. The V gene's germline CDR1 is MNHEY and CDR2 SMNVEV (reference sequence). CDR3 length equals 14 residues. In nucleotides, the CDR3 is TGTGCCAGCAGACTAGCGGGCTCCTACAATGAGCAGTTCTTC. Translated: CASRLAGSYNEQFF.

The sample holds a few counts of this clonotype. The chain couples TRBV10-3 to TRBJ1-2, with unresolved D. The CDR3 runs 13 residues. Germline CDR1 and CDR2: ENHRY and SYGVKD. The V gene lost 5 bases and the J gene lost 6 bases, with 13 bases spanning the gap. The CDR3 spells CAISSDFGNGYTF. The CDR3 region has the DNA TGTGCCATCAGTTCGGACTTCGGGAATGGCTACACCTTC.

J is TRBJ1-5 and V is TRBV18, with D perhaps matching TRBD1 (5 bases). V was cut by 6 bases and J by 2 bases, with 14 bases left in between. Germline CDR1 is KGHSH and CDR2 is LQKENI. The CDR3 extends over 15 amino acids. CDR3 residues: CASSTDSDRNQPQHF. In DNA, the CDR3 is TGTGCCAGCTCTACCGACAGTGATCGCAATCAGCCCCAGCATTTT.

In its sample, this clonotype was seen a few times. V usage is TRBV7-2 and J usage is TRBJ2-3, with TRBD2 identical over 7 bases. V trimming: 0 bases; J trimming: 3 bases; junction bases outside the gene matches: 6. Germline V lookup: CDR1 SGHTA, CDR2 FQGNSA. This CDR3 has 16 amino acids. CDR3 in DNA: TGTGCCAGCAGCTTAGCCGGGGCGGGGGAGACAGATACGCAGTATTTT. Amino acid sequence: CASSLAGAGETDTQYF. Using reference TRBV7-2 and TRBJ2-3 for the parts outside the CDR3, the full variable domain is GAGVSQSPSNKVTEKGKDVELRCDPISGHTALYWYRQSLGQGLEFLIYFQGNSAPDKSGLPSDRFSAERTGGSVSTLTIQRTQQEDSAVYLCASSLAGAGETDTQYFGPGTRLTVL.